A single sample gave rise to the 4 T cell receptor beta chains below, sequenced in a study of blood T cell repertoires in COVID-19. The protocol was immunoSEQ multiplex PCR, while the TCRdb copy is restricted to in-frame clones and leaves out a portion. The sample includes 27,000 or so clones, roughly nine tenths of them seen just once. Specimen: peripheral blood. These receptors were taken from a human donor with active COVID-19. The donor label of this sample is uncertain.

The rearrangement joins TRBV9 to TRBJ2-1; D ambiguous. The V and J ends lost 0 bases and 7 bases respectively, with 17 bases between them. This CDR3 has 16 residues. CDR1 and CDR2 from the germline V gene are SGDLS and YYNGEE. The CDR3 protein is CASSVDLRVVKNEQFF. CDR3 nucleotide sequence: TGTGCCAGCAGCGTAGATCTAAGAGTGGTTAAGAATGAGCAGTTCTTC.

The chain links TRBV5-1 to TRBJ2-3; 9 nucleotides agree with TRBD2. The germline V gene has CDR1 SGHRS and CDR2 YFSETQ. The junction had 13 bases not matched to a gene; V was cut back by 5 bases and J by 6 bases. The CDR3 is 16 residues long. The CDR3 DNA reads TGCGCCAGCAGGATTAGCGGGGGTGTATTCAGGGATACGCAGTATTTT. Translating it yields CASRISGGVFRDTQYF.

The rearrangement joins TRBV7-2 to TRBJ2-5; D ambiguous. The CDR3 consists of 13 residues. Germline V gene data show CDR1 as SGHTA and CDR2 as FQGNSA. Between the trimmed V and J ends, which lost 1 base and 4 bases, there was a span of 7 bases. CDR3 sequence (DNA): TGTGCCAGCAGCTTAGGGAGCAGAGAGACCCAGTACTTC. Translated: CASSLGSRETQYF.

The gene calls are TRBV30 and TRBJ1-3, with 8 positions matching TRBD1. The CDR3 has 15 residues. Germline assignment: CDR1 GTSNPN and CDR2 SVGIG (reference sequence). Trimming cost V 3 bases and J 1 base; bases outside gene matches: 5. The CDR3 sequence: CAWSRDRLSGNTIYF. CDR3 sequence (DNA): TGTGCCTGGAGCCGGGACAGGTTATCTGGAAACACCATATATTTT.